Below, 22 T cell receptor beta chains from the same sample are listed, as sequenced in a study of chemoradiotherapy in HPV16-positive cancers. Sequencing was performed with immunoSEQ multiplex PCR; in TCRdb, only in-frame clones are kept and a portion is missing. The table has approximately 11,000 clones, roughly nine tenths seen once. Sequencing used blood, obtained from a patient who underwent chemoradiotherapy. The origin of the receptors is a human donor with HPV-associated anogenital cancer.

The chain uses TRBV7-3 and TRBJ2-1; 15 bases line up with TRBD2. From germline, CDR1 is SGHTA and CDR2 FQGTGA. V dropped 3 bases and J dropped 7; count of bases not matched to a gene: 1. The CDR3 consists of 15 residues. For the CDR3, the DNA is TGTGCCAGCAGCTTGGGGACTAGCGGGGGGAATGAGCAGTTCTTC. Its translation: CASSLGTSGGNEQFF.

The V and J genes are TRBV7-9 and TRBJ2-7; 7 bases are shared with TRBD2. Germline CDR1 is SEHNR and CDR2 is FQNEAQ (reference sequence). This CDR3 has 14 residues. V lost 2 bases, J lost 2 bases, and 3 bases stayed unmatched. As DNA, the CDR3 is TGTGCCAGCAGCTTAAGCGGGGCCGCCTACGAGCAGTACTTC. It encodes CASSLSGAAYEQYF.

The chain combines TRBV6-1 with TRBJ1-2, with D unclear. V lost 1 base to trimming and J lost 7 bases, with 13 bases between them. The CDR3 is made up of 14 amino acids. Germline V gene sequence: CDR1 MNHNS, CDR2 SASEGT. The CDR3 nucleotides are TGTGCCAGCAGTGAAGGTGGGAGGTTCGGTGGCTACACCTTC. It translates to CASSEGGRFGGYTF.

This clone has a single count. The J gene is TRBJ2-7, the V gene TRBV5-1; D might be TRBD1 (6 bases). Trimming took 5 bases from V and 2 from J, leaving 14 bases between them. Germline lookup yields CDR1 SGHRS and CDR2 YFSETQ. The CDR3 runs to 14 residues. CDR3 coding DNA: TGCGCCAGCAGGTATCGGACAGCCACCTACGAGCAGTACTTC. This gives the protein CASRYRTATYEQYF.

The chain has TRBV6-5 and TRBJ2-1, with 9 nucleotides matching TRBD2. Germline CDR1 and CDR2: MNHEY and SVGAGI. V dropped 3 bases and J dropped 7; count of bases not matched to a gene: 10. The CDR3 runs to 16 residues. CDR3 region: CASSYSLRGGGNEQFF. The CDR3 DNA sequence: TGTGCCAGCAGTTATTCGCTGCGGGGGGGCGGGAATGAGCAGTTCTTC.

This sequence joins TRBV7-6 and TRBJ2-5; 14 bases match TRBD2. Germline V gene lookup returns CDR1 SGHVS and CDR2 FNYEAQ. V shed 5 bases and J 5 bases; nucleotides not matched to a gene: 19. The CDR3 covers 20 residues. The CDR3 DNA reads TGTGCCAGCAGCGTCCCGGGACTAGCGGGGGCCGGGCCGCCTTGGGAGACCCAGTACTTC. As protein: CASSVPGLAGAGPPWETQYF.

V usage is TRBV4-3 and J usage is TRBJ1-2; a weak D match, TRBD1 (6 bases). Between the trimmed V and J ends, which lost 0 bases and 8 bases, there was a span of 16 bases. This CDR3 comprises 15 residues. Germline CDR1 reads LGHNA; CDR2 reads YSLEER. CDR3 in amino acids: CASSQEYSPQGGYTF. CDR3 sequence (DNA): TGCGCCAGCAGCCAAGAATATAGTCCTCAGGGGGGCTACACCTTC.

The chain has TRBV5-4 and TRBJ2-7; D is ambiguous. Germline-derived CDR1 and CDR2 are SGHNT and YYREEE (reference sequence). V was shortened by 4 bases and J by 4 bases, with 9 bases between the two germline ends. The CDR3 contains 12 residues. The CDR3 region is CASSMDGYEQYF. CDR3 DNA sequence: TGTGCCAGCAGCATGGACGGGTACGAGCAGTACTTC.

J is TRBJ1-2 and V is TRBV15; D gene ambiguous. V shed 5 bases and J shed 4 bases, with 8 bases lying between them. Germline CDR1 reads LNHNV; CDR2 reads YYDKDF (reference sequence). This CDR3 spans 12 amino acids. The CDR3 is CATSLGIYGYTF. Written as DNA, the CDR3 is TGTGCCACCAGCCTTGGCATCTATGGCTACACCTTC.

This clone was seen just once. V usage is TRBV4-2 and J usage is TRBJ2-7, with 9 positions matching TRBD1. V was clipped by 8 bases and J by 2 bases; unmatched bases: 16. The CDR3 is 17 residues long. Germline V gene sequence: CDR1 LGHNA, CDR2 YNFKEQ. The DNA of the CDR3 is TGTGCCAGCGGCGCCACACAGGGACAGGGTTCTCCCTACGAGCAGTACTTC. Translation gives CASGATQGQGSPYEQYF.

The J gene is TRBJ1-1, the V gene TRBV5-8; D is possibly TRBD1 (6 bases). Germline V gene lookup returns CDR1 SGHTS and CDR2 YDEGEE. V dropped 0 bases and J dropped 1 base, with 16 bases sitting between them. The CDR3 extends over 17 amino acids. CDR3: CASSLGGLDERNTEAFF. CDR3 nucleotides: TGTGCCAGCAGCTTGGGGGGGCTCGACGAGCGGAACACTGAAGCTTTCTTT.

The gene calls are TRBV4-2 and TRBJ2-1; D may be TRBD1 (5 bases). Looked up from germline, CDR1 is LGHNA and CDR2 is YNFKEQ. This CDR3 contains 16 residues. Trimming took 4 bases from V and 0 from J, leaving 13 bases between them. CDR3 sequence (DNA): TGTGCCAGCAGCCGGAAAGGGGATACCTCCTACAATGAGCAGTTCTTC. As protein: CASSRKGDTSYNEQFF.

The V call is TRBV30, the J call TRBJ2-3; 7 positions agree with TRBD2. Germline lookup yields CDR1 GTSNPN and CDR2 SVGIG (reference sequence). The CDR3 is 16 residues long. The V gene end was trimmed by 4 bases and the J gene end by 5 bases; junction bases not matched to a gene: 15. CDR3 bases: TGTGCCTGGACCCGCGCGAAGCGGGGTTCCGGAGATACGCAGTATTTT. Amino acids: CAWTRAKRGSGDTQYF.

The chain carries TRBV6-6 and TRBJ2-5; no firm D call. Per germline, CDR1 MNHNY and CDR2 SVGAGI (reference sequence). V lost 5 bases, J lost 5 bases, and 15 bases lay in between. This CDR3 has 14 amino acids. CDR3 sequence reads: CASSPARVWETQYF. CDR3 DNA sequence: TGTGCCAGCAGTCCCGCAAGGGTCTGGGAGACCCAGTACTTC.

The chain links TRBV6-5 to TRBJ2-1; D may be TRBD1 (6 bases). This CDR3 spans 15 amino acids. Germline assignment: CDR1 MNHEY and CDR2 SVGAGI. V lost 6 bases, J lost 5 bases, and 17 bases lay in between. The CDR3 protein is CASSPDRKRNNEQFF. The CDR3 DNA reads TGTGCCAGCAGCCCGGACAGAAAGAGAAACAATGAGCAGTTCTTC.

This chain connects TRBV30 to TRBJ2-2; tentative D call: TRBD1 (5 bases). Germline lookup yields CDR1 GTSNPN and CDR2 SVGIG (reference sequence). The CDR3 spans 16 residues. V shed 3 bases and J shed 7 bases, with 21 bases lying between them. As DNA, the CDR3 is TGTGCCTGGAGCCAAAAGGGGCGCAGAAGGAGCGGGGAGCTGTTTTTT. As protein: CAWSQKGRRRSGELFF.

The rearrangement joins TRBV5-1 to TRBJ1-6; D gene ambiguous. Trimming removed 6 bases at V and 3 bases at J, with 13 bases between. Germline V CDR1 and CDR2: SGHRS, YFSETQ. CDR3 length: 15 amino acids. CDR3 nucleotides: TGCGCCAGCAAAATCCGGGCCGACTATAATTCACCCCTCCACTTT. It translates to CASKIRADYNSPLHF.

This sequence joins TRBV6-1 and TRBJ2-7; no clear D gene. The CDR3 contains 16 residues. Germline-derived CDR1 and CDR2 are MNHNS and SASEGT. The germline V and J ends were trimmed by 1 base and 1 base, with 14 bases remaining between them. The CDR3 loop reads CASSEEVGTASYEQYF. CDR3 in DNA: TGTGCCAGCAGTGAAGAGGTCGGTACAGCTTCCTACGAGCAGTACTTC.

The gene calls are TRBV27 and TRBJ2-7; D is unclear. The CDR3 is 17 amino acids. Germline CDR1 MNHEY, CDR2 SMNVEV (reference sequence). The germline V and J ends were trimmed by 1 base and 2 bases, with 18 bases remaining between them. CDR3 in DNA: TGTGCCAGCAGTTTATTTCGTGGGTCAGCTACTCCCTACGAGCAGTACTTC. Its protein is CASSLFRGSATPYEQYF.

The chain uses TRBV11-2 and TRBJ2-7; tentatively, D is TRBD1 (5 bases). Germline CDR1 is SGHAT and CDR2 is FQNNGV. Trimming stripped 0 bases from V and 5 bases from J, with 8 bases between. The CDR3 is 13 amino acids. Here the CDR3 DNA reads TGTGCCAGCAGCTTAGATGCCAGGGACGAGCAGTACTTC. Protein sequence: CASSLDARDEQYF.

The chain recombines TRBV11-3 with TRBJ2-1; D is ambiguous. Germline V CDR1 and CDR2: SGHNT, YENEEA. The V gene lost 5 bases and the J gene lost 7 bases, with 21 bases spanning the gap. This CDR3 has 16 residues. The CDR3 is CASSAHLDHFKNEQFF. In nucleotides, the CDR3 is TGTGCCAGCAGCGCCCATTTGGACCATTTCAAGAATGAGCAGTTCTTC.

The rearrangement uses TRBV11-3 and TRBJ1-3; D is uncertain. Trimming took 2 bases from V and 1 from J, leaving 12 bases between them. CDR1 and CDR2 (germline): SGHNT, YENEEA. There are 16 residues in the CDR3. CDR3 sequence (DNA): TGTGCCAGCAGCTTACGAGGGTATCGGTCTGGAAACACCATATATTTT. As protein: CASSLRGYRSGNTIYF.